The rows below give T cell receptor beta chains drawn from one sample of a study of T-cell memory formation after mild COVID-19. TCRdb passed the 5' RACE reads through MiXCR, listing each CDR3 protein once. The sample includes tens of thousands of distinct CDR3 sequences, about 15% of them seen just once. Sequencing input: PBMCs or a T cell subset sorted from them (not recorded which). All receptors derive from an adult woman who had mild COVID-19 (a few samples of this study predate the infection). Cell type and time point are not known. The CDR3 runs from the conserved cysteine through the conserved F or W. The order of the fields is V gene, D gene, J gene, clone size, CDR3 DNA, CDR3 protein. The D gene is left open where the match is weak. Clone size is given for some rows only: seen once, a few or many times, or a class if the clone is expanded.

>TRBV4-1|TRBD1|TRBJ1-1|-
TGCGCCAGCAGCCGAGAACAGGGGCCCACTGAAGCTTTCTTT
CASSREQGPTEAFF
>TRBV27|-|TRBJ2-5|-
TGTGCCAGCAGTGGGGTGGGCCTGGAGGCCCAGTACTTC
CASSGVGLEAQYF
>TRBV20-1|-|TRBJ1-1|-
TGCAGTGCTAGAGATGGGGGCCGCGACACTGAAGCTTTCTTT
CSARDGGRDTEAFF
>TRBV4-3|TRBD2|TRBJ2-5|-
TGCGCCAGCAGCCAAGCCGGGACTAGCGGGATGGAGACCCAGTACTTC
CASSQAGTSGMETQYF
>TRBV4-3|-|TRBJ2-1|few
TGCGCCAGCAGCCAAGATCTCGCGGGACCCTACAATGAGCAGTTCTTC
CASSQDLAGPYNEQFF
>TRBV11-2|TRBD2|TRBJ2-1|-
TGTGCCAGCAGCTTCCCTCGAGCGGGGTCAATAGAGAATGAGCAGTTCTTC
CASSFPRAGSIENEQFF
>TRBV5-1|TRBD1|TRBJ2-1|few
TGCGCCAGCAGCCAGGGACAGGGGGAATACAATGAGCAGTTCTTC
CASSQGQGEYNEQFF
>TRBV25-1|TRBD2|TRBJ2-3|-
TGTGCCAGCAGTGAATGGGCTAGCGGAGGCCCCACAGATACGCAGTATTTT
CASSEWASGGPTDTQYF
>TRBV4-2|TRBD2|TRBJ2-7|few
TGTGCCAGCAGCCAACCCCGGGGGACTAGCGGGTTCTACGAGCAGTACTTC
CASSQPRGTSGFYEQYF
>TRBV5-4|-|TRBJ2-3|-
TGTGCCAGCAGCTCCATAGCGGTGAGCACAGATACGCAGTATTTT
CASSSIAVSTDTQYF
>TRBV12-3/TRBV12-4|-|TRBJ2-7|few
TGTGCCAGCAGTTTAGGGTCCTATGGGATCAGGAACGAGCAGTACTTC
CASSLGSYGIRNEQYF
>TRBV9|-|TRBJ2-1|few
TGTGCCAGCAGCCCGGAGGGATCCTACAATGAGCAGTTCTTC
CASSPEGSYNEQFF
>TRBV24-1|TRBD2|TRBJ2-5|-
TGTGCCACCAGTGAAGGCGGGGGGCCCAGTAGGGAGACCCAGTACTTC
CATSEGGGPSRETQYF
>TRBV24-1|TRBD2|TRBJ2-1|few
TGTGCCACCGGCTTAGGCGGGAGTAGGGATGAGCAGTTCTTC
CATGLGGSRDEQFF
>TRBV4-3|TRBD2|TRBJ2-1|few
TGCGCCAGCAGCCAAGGGGGACTAGCGAAGCAGTTCTTC
CASSQGGLAKQFF
>TRBV12-3/TRBV12-4|-|TRBJ2-7|many
TGTGCCAGCAGTGGGTCCCCCGCTCAAGAGCAGTACTTC
CASSGSPAQEQYF
>TRBV7-7|-|TRBJ2-5|-
TGTGCTAGCAGCTCGGGGCCAAGGCTCGGAGAGACCCAGTACTTC
CASSSGPRLGETQYF
>TRBV15|-|TRBJ1-2|few
TGTGCCACCAGCAGAGGGTTAGGGGACTATGGCTACACCTTC
CATSRGLGDYGYTF
>TRBV5-4|TRBD1|TRBJ2-7|few
TGTGCCAGCAGCCATGGACAGGGGGTTTCCTACGAGCAGTACTTC
CASSHGQGVSYEQYF
>TRBV29-1|-|TRBJ2-7|few
TGCAGCGTTGGGAATGCCTACGAGAGGTACTTC
CSVGNAYERYF
>TRBV9|-|TRBJ1-2|-
TGTGCCAGCAGCGTAATAGAGGGAGAGAACTATGGCTACACCTTC
CASSVIEGENYGYTF
>TRBV4-1|-|TRBJ2-7|many
TGCGCCAGCAGCCTTGTTCCGGGACACCAAGAATACGAGCAGTACTTC
CASSLVPGHQEYEQYF
>TRBV4-1|TRBD1|TRBJ1-6|-
TGCGCCAGCAGCCAAGATCTCGGCGTCTATGACAGGGGGCATAATTCACCCCTCCACTTT
CASSQDLGVYDRGHNSPLHF
>TRBV10-3|-|TRBJ2-3|-
TGTGCCATCAGTGAGGGGGCAGATACGCAGTATTTT
CAISEGADTQYF
>TRBV5-1|-|TRBJ2-7|few
TGCGCCAGCAGCTTGGCCGAAGCGGGCCCCGAGCAGTACTTC
CASSLAEAGPEQYF
>TRBV12-3/TRBV12-4|TRBD2|TRBJ2-1|few
TGTGCCAGCAGTTTAGCGGGACTAGCGGAGGGTGAGCAGTTCTTC
CASSLAGLAEGEQFF
>TRBV4-1|-|TRBJ2-3|few
TGCGCCAGCAGCCAAGAAAAACGTGGGAGCACAGATACGCAGTATTTT
CASSQEKRGSTDTQYF
>TRBV20-1|-|TRBJ2-3|-
TGCAGTGCTAGACCACTCGGAAGCGGAGATACGCAGTATTTT
CSARPLGSGDTQYF
>TRBV14|-|TRBJ1-4|-
TGTGCCAGCAGCCTCGGGAGGGGAGGGAACGAAAAACTGTTTTTT
CASSLGRGGNEKLFF
>TRBV12-3/TRBV12-4|TRBD1|TRBJ2-5|few
TGTGCCAGCACCGGGACAGGGCGAGAGACCCAGTACTTC
CASTGTGRETQYF
>TRBV4-1|-|TRBJ2-3|-
TGCGCCAGCAGCCAAGTGGTGACTAGCACAGATACGCAGTATTTT
CASSQVVTSTDTQYF
>TRBV7-9|TRBD2|TRBJ2-1|-
TGTGCCAGCAGCATCACTGGGGGGGCCTACAATGAGCAGTTCTTC
CASSITGGAYNEQFF
>TRBV12-3/TRBV12-4|-|TRBJ1-2|-
TGTGCCAGCAGTTTAGGGACAAGCTACACCTTC
CASSLGTSYTF
>TRBV9|-|TRBJ2-2|few
TGTGCCAGCAGCCCACAGGGGAACACCGGGGAGCTGTTTTTT
CASSPQGNTGELFF
>TRBV12-5|TRBD1|TRBJ2-7|-
TGTGCTCACCAGGGGGTTTACTACTACGAGCAGTACTTC
CAHQGVYYYEQYF
>TRBV29-1|-|TRBJ2-7|few
TGCAGCGTGGTAAGCTCCTACGAGCAGTACTTC
CSVVSSYEQYF
>TRBV25-1|-|TRBJ2-7|many
TGTGCCAGCAGTGAATCCCGCAGCTACGAGCAGTACTTC
CASSESRSYEQYF
>TRBV12-3/TRBV12-4|-|TRBJ2-1|-
TGTGCCAGCAGTTGGGGGGGGCCCAACTCCTACAATGAGCAGTTCTTC
CASSWGGPNSYNEQFF
>TRBV5-5|TRBD2|TRBJ2-1|many
TGTGCCAGCAGCGCACCGGGACTAGCGGGGTACAATGAGCAGTTCTTC
CASSAPGLAGYNEQFF
>TRBV7-9|TRBD2|TRBJ2-1|few
TGTGCCAGCGGGCCGAGGATAGCGGGTTACAATGAGCAGTTCTTC
CASGPRIAGYNEQFF
>TRBV30|-|TRBJ1-2|-
TGTGCCTGGAGTGACACCGACTATGGCTACACCTTC
CAWSDTDYGYTF
>TRBV27|-|TRBJ1-5|-
TGTGCCAGCAGTTTGTCAGGGTTAAATCAGCCCCAGCATTTT
CASSLSGLNQPQHF
>TRBV15|-|TRBJ2-7|few
TGTGCCACCAGCAGCTCATGGGGGAGCTCCTACGAGCAGTACTTC
CATSSSWGSSYEQYF
>TRBV6-5|-|TRBJ2-5|-
TGTGCCAGCAGTTACGGCCCTAATAAGGCCCAGTACTTC
CASSYGPNKAQYF
>TRBV7-6|-|TRBJ2-3|many
TGTGCCAGCAGCTACACTAGCACAGATACGCAGTATTTT
CASSYTSTDTQYF
>TRBV5-1|-|TRBJ2-1|-
TGCGCCAGCAGCTTGTCGGTGGGGGCGTTTTACAATGAGCAGTTCTTC
CASSLSVGAFYNEQFF
>TRBV4-1|TRBD2|TRBJ2-5|few
TGCGCCAGCAGCCAAGACCCGACTAGCGGAGAGACCCAGTACTTC
CASSQDPTSGETQYF
>TRBV24-1|TRBD1|TRBJ2-1|-
TGTGCCACCAGTGATTCCCTTTGGACAGGGCTTTCCTACAATGAGCAGTTCTTC
CATSDSLWTGLSYNEQFF
>TRBV4-3|-|TRBJ1-1|-
TGCGCCAGCAGCCTAGGAAGTCATCCCGGGACGGAGGCTTTCTTT
CASSLGSHPGTEAFF
>TRBV4-2|-|TRBJ2-7|-
TGTGCCAGCAGCCAAGTGGGGGGAAGGGGCGAGCAGTACTTC
CASSQVGGRGEQYF
>TRBV7-8|TRBD2|TRBJ2-3|many
TGTGCCAGCAGCTTCTTGGCGGGGGGCACAGATACGCAGTATTTT
CASSFLAGGTDTQYF
>TRBV19|TRBD1|TRBJ2-7|few
TGTGCCAGTAGTATAGCTGCCGACAGGGCGACCTACGAGCAGTACTTC
CASSIAADRATYEQYF
>TRBV4-2|TRBD2|TRBJ2-7|once
TGTGCCAGCAGCCAAGGGCTAGCGGGAGGGCAGGAGCAGTACTTC
CASSQGLAGGQEQYF
>TRBV5-1|TRBD2|TRBJ2-3|-
TGCGCCAGCAGCGTGGGACTAGCGTCAGATACGCAGTATTTT
CASSVGLASDTQYF
>TRBV7-9|-|TRBJ1-2|few
TGTGCCAGCAGCGCCCCAGGGCCCTTCTATGGCTACACCTTC
CASSAPGPFYGYTF
>TRBV11-3|TRBD1|TRBJ2-1|few
TGTGCCAGCAGCCAAACAGGGGGTGGTGAGCAGTTCTTC
CASSQTGGGEQFF
>TRBV4-1|-|TRBJ2-7|many
TGCGCCAGCAGCCAAGGGAGAGAGTCCTACGAGCAGTACTTC
CASSQGRESYEQYF